What follows are 17 T cell receptor beta chains derived from one specimen sequenced in a study of blood T cell repertoires in COVID-19. Only in-frame clones appear in the TCRdb table, and some are missing; sequencing was by immunoSEQ multiplex PCR. The table includes fewer than 350,000 clones, about nine tenths detected once. What was sequenced was PBMCs or T cells enriched from blood (not recorded which). The receptors were sampled from a middle-aged woman with acute COVID-19.

The chain carries TRBV27 and TRBJ2-7; 8 bases match TRBD1. With 8 bases clipped from V and 0 bases from J, the junction kept 18 bases outside the gene matches. Looked up from germline, CDR1 is MNHEY and CDR2 is SMNVEV (reference sequence). The CDR3 has 18 residues. CDR3 coding DNA: TGTGCCAGCGGTTCCCGGGCAGGGGGCCATCTTACCTCCTACGAGCAGTACTTC. Amino acids: CASGSRAGGHLTSYEQYF.

The V call is TRBV29-1, the J call TRBJ2-5, with D perhaps matching TRBD2 (6 bases). This CDR3 is 13 amino acids long. Germline CDR1 is SQVTM and CDR2 is ANQGSEA. Trimming removed 6 bases from V and 5 bases from J, with 16 bases in between. DNA of the CDR3: TGCAGCGTCCTACGGACTACCCTCGAGACCCAGTACTTC. This encodes CSVLRTTLETQYF.

The chain joins TRBV4-2 to TRBJ1-6; tentatively, D is TRBD1 (5 bases). V was clipped by 0 bases and J by 8 bases, with 17 bases between them. Germline V gene data show CDR1 as LGHNA and CDR2 as YNFKEQ. The CDR3 covers 17 residues. In nucleotides, the CDR3 is TGTGCCAGCAGCCAAGATGCGGGGGGGATTGTAGATTCACCCCTCCACTTT. It codes for CASSQDAGGIVDSPLHF.

The chain carries TRBV7-9 and TRBJ2-3; 9 nucleotides match TRBD2. The CDR3 length is 17 residues. V lost 1 base, J lost 3 bases, and 8 bases stayed unmatched. Germline CDR1 SEHNR, CDR2 FQNEAQ (reference sequence). The CDR3 loop reads CASSLVSLREGTDTQYF. The CDR3 nucleotides are TGTGCCAGCAGCTTAGTGAGCTTGCGGGAGGGGACAGATACGCAGTATTTT.

This clone was detected only once. The J gene is TRBJ2-3, the V gene TRBV30; TRBD1 might be the D (6 bases). The V end was cut by 1 base, the J end by 2 bases, with 19 bases between. CDR3 length: 17 residues. Germline CDR1 reads GTSNPN; CDR2 reads SVGIG (reference sequence). The DNA of the CDR3 is TGTGCCTGGAGTGCGGACAGATACCACACTTCCACAGATACGCAGTATTTT. Amino acids: CAWSADRYHTSTDTQYF.

The chain couples TRBV2 to TRBJ1-2; D gene uncertain. The CDR3 consists of 13 residues. CDR1 and CDR2 (germline): SNHLY, FYNNEI. V lost 3 bases, J lost 2 bases, and 7 bases lay in between. CDR3 DNA: TGTGCCAGCAGTGAGAGGGAAAACTATGGCTACACCTTC. Translated, it gives CASSERENYGYTF.

This chain joins TRBV7-2 and TRBJ2-3; D might be TRBD2 (6 bases). The CDR3 loop spans 15 amino acids. Trimming left V 5 bases short and J 2 bases short, with 14 bases between. Germline CDR1 SGHTA, CDR2 FQGNSA. The CDR3 bases are TGTGCCAGCAGCCTGCGGGGCAAACCCACAGATACGCAGTATTTT. Protein sequence: CASSLRGKPTDTQYF.

The chain combines TRBV11-3 with TRBJ1-2, with 9 bases lining up with TRBD1. Germline V gives CDR1 SGHNT, CDR2 YENEEA. There are 14 residues in the CDR3. V lost 5 bases and J lost 6; bases outside the gene matches: 7. For the CDR3, the DNA is TGTGCCAGCAGCACAGGGGGCCAGGGGCATGGCTACACCTTC. The encoded protein is CASSTGGQGHGYTF.

This chain joins TRBV7-9 and TRBJ2-1; 8 nucleotides match TRBD1. The CDR3 has 15 amino acids. Per the germline V gene, CDR1 is SEHNR and CDR2 is FQNEAQ (reference sequence). Trimming removed 5 bases from V and 5 bases from J; junction bases left unmatched: 8. The CDR3 DNA follows: TGTGCCAGCAGCCCAGACAGGGGACGGCACAATGAGCAGTTCTTC. Residues: CASSPDRGRHNEQFF.

This chain connects TRBV30 to TRBJ1-5, with 7 bases that match TRBD1. The trim removed 2 bases at V and 6 bases at J, leaving 10 bases unmatched. CDR3 length equals 15 residues. CDR1 GTSNPN and CDR2 SVGIG come from the germline V gene (reference sequence). For the CDR3, the DNA is TGTGCCTGGAGTAAGAAAGGGACAGTAGGTCAGCCCCAGCATTTT. Protein: CAWSKKGTVGQPQHF.

The rearrangement links TRBV5-4 to TRBJ1-4, with 9 nucleotides matching TRBD1. Germline CDR1 and CDR2: SGHNT and YYREEE (reference sequence). CDR3 length: 19 residues. V shed 3 bases and J 0 bases; nucleotides not matched to a gene: 12. For the CDR3, the DNA is TGTGCCAGCAGCTCAAACAGGGGGCCCCCGTATGCAACTAATGAAAAACTGTTTTTT. Translated, it gives CASSSNRGPPYATNEKLFF.

The chain carries TRBV5-4 and TRBJ1-1, with D perhaps matching TRBD1 (6 bases). Germline V lookup: CDR1 SGHNT, CDR2 YYREEE (reference sequence). The CDR3 sequence is 15 residues long. Trimming removed 0 bases from V and 1 base from J, with 10 bases in between. The CDR3 region is CASSLESQGNTEAFF. The DNA for the CDR3 is TGTGCCAGCAGCTTGGAATCACAGGGGAACACTGAAGCTTTCTTT.

The V call is TRBV6-1, the J call TRBJ1-2; TRBD1 aligns across 7 bases. The CDR3 sequence is 16 residues long. The V segment lost 4 bases and the J segment 4 bases; nucleotides outside the gene matches: 12. Germline CDR1 and CDR2: MNHNS and SASEGT. This chain's CDR3 is CASSARGAGVIYGYTF. For the CDR3, the DNA is TGTGCCAGCAGTGCCAGGGGGGCAGGAGTCATCTATGGCTACACCTTC.

This rearrangement joins TRBV7-9 to TRBJ1-1, with D unresolved. Germline V gene data show CDR1 as SEHNR and CDR2 as FQNEAQ (reference sequence). V was shortened by 0 bases and J by 0 bases, with 8 bases between the two germline ends. There are 15 residues in the CDR3. The CDR3 loop is CASSLAQAMNTEAFF. In DNA, the CDR3 is TGTGCCAGCAGCTTAGCGCAGGCGATGAACACTGAAGCTTTCTTT.

The CDR3, as DNA: TGTGCCAGCAGCTTAGAACGCCCGAGCTCCTATAATTCACCCCTCCACTTT. Amino acids: CASSLERPSSYNSPLHF. The V and J genes are TRBV7-8 and TRBJ1-6; D remains unclear. V lost 1 base, J lost 0 bases, and 10 bases lay in between. The CDR3 covers 17 residues. CDR1 is SGHVS, CDR2 FQNEAQ, per germline.

This chain joins TRBV19 and TRBJ1-5; TRBD1 is a possible D gene (6 bases). The V and J ends lost 5 bases and 8 bases respectively, with 19 bases between them. Germline V gene sequence: CDR1 LNHDA, CDR2 SQIVND (reference sequence). CDR3 length: 15 residues. The CDR3 DNA follows: TGTGCCAGTAGTCGCAGGGGCGCCGGGACGGAGCCCCAGCATTTT. Its protein is CASSRRGAGTEPQHF.

This clone was counted a single time. The gene calls are TRBV18 and TRBJ2-7; D call uncertain. CDR1 is KGHSH, CDR2 LQKENI, per germline. CDR3 length: 13 residues. The V end was cut by 3 bases, the J end by 9 bases, with 15 bases between. CDR3 protein: CASSPEVEISQYF. For the CDR3, the DNA is TGTGCCAGCTCACCCGAGGTCGAGATTTCGCAGTACTTC.